Below are 6 T cell receptor beta chains sequenced from a single sample in a study of blood T cell repertoires in COVID-19. Here immunoSEQ multiplex PCR was the method, and the copy in TCRdb shows in-frame clones only, minus some. The table lists 30,000 to 45,000 clones, about 84% of them singletons. Sequencing was carried out using peripheral blood. All receptors come from a man older than 75 with active or convalescent COVID-19.

The chain is built from TRBV4-1 and TRBJ2-5; D gene unclear. This CDR3 has 15 amino acids. Germline values: CDR1 MGHRA, CDR2 YSYEKL. Trimming cost V 3 bases and J 5 bases, with 16 bases left between them. The CDR3 protein is CASSQVEAPGETQYF. The CDR3 DNA sequence: TGCGCCAGCAGCCAGGTTGAGGCACCCGGGGAGACCCAGTACTTC.

The V call is TRBV9, the J call TRBJ2-5; 8 bases are a match to TRBD2. V was pared by 3 bases and J by 7 bases, with 14 bases of the junction left unmatched. Germline values: CDR1 SGDLS, CDR2 YYNGEE. The CDR3 has 16 amino acids. CDR3 nucleotide sequence: TGTGCCAGCAGCGGAGGCCCCCGGGGGGGCGAGGGGACCCAGTACTTC. Its translation: CASSGGPRGGEGTQYF.

The chain employs TRBV3-1 (or the pseudogene TRBV3-2) and TRBJ2-3, with D perhaps TRBD2 (7 bases). This CDR3 contains 15 residues. Germline CDR1 and CDR2: LGHDT and YNNKEL (reference sequence). V was clipped by 1 base and J by 5 bases, with 13 bases between them. This CDR3 is CASSQGGGVIDTQYF. The DNA of the CDR3 is TGTGCCAGCAGCCAAGGGGGGGGCGTTATAGATACGCAGTATTTT.

This clone was seen a handful of times. This chain uses TRBV4-2 with TRBJ1-3; TRBD1 might be the D (6 bases). V was clipped by 0 bases and J by 0 bases, with 15 bases between them. Germline CDR1 is LGHNA and CDR2 is YNFKEQ. The CDR3 consists of 18 residues. The CDR3 coding sequence is TGTGCCAGCAGCCAAGACCGAACAGGGATCGTCTCTGGAAACACCATATATTTT. This sequence encodes CASSQDRTGIVSGNTIYF.

V is TRBV6-2 or TRBV6-3 and J is TRBJ1-4; 8 nucleotides match TRBD1. CDR3 length: 14 residues. The ends lost 6 bases at V and 7 bases at J; junction bases unmatched: 7. Germline CDR1 reads MNHEY; CDR2 reads SVGEGT. The chain's CDR3 is CASSPWQGAEKLFF. Written as DNA, the CDR3 is TGTGCCAGCAGCCCCTGGCAGGGGGCTGAAAAACTGTTTTTT.

Only a few counts were recorded for this clone. The chain couples TRBV4-3 to TRBJ1-2; D remains ambiguous. The CDR3 length is 17 residues. The V end lost 0 bases, the J end lost 2 bases, and 16 bases lay between the germline ends. From germline, CDR1 is LGHNA and CDR2 YSLEER. For the CDR3, the DNA is TGCGCCAGCAGCCAAGATTACGGCGGGGATGGGAACTATGGCTACACCTTC. Its protein product is CASSQDYGGDGNYGYTF.